This T cell receptor (beta chain) was sequenced for a study of T cells in localized non-small cell lung cancer. Study results and limitations: Median approximately 50 top-100 tumor clones were shared with paired adjacent lung.

Clones were read by immunoSEQ multiplex PCR, and TCRdb kept only the in-frame ones, dropping some. The table lists around 24,000 clones, more than 65% of them singletons. Germline V CDR1 and CDR2: SGHNT, YENEEA. After removal of 5 bases from V and 5 bases from J, the junction contained 12 bases not matched to a gene. CDR3 length: 17 residues. In the case of this clone: The target antigen is unknown.

The receptor comes from a man between 40 and 75 years old with stage II lung adenocarcinoma. The sample in question was PBMCs, obtained before any cancer treatment. The chain joins TRBV11-3 to TRBJ2-5, with TRBD2 identical over 12 bases. The CDR3 region is CASSHLAGGPIRETQYF. CDR3 bases: TGTGCCAGCAGCCACCTAGCGGGAGGGCCCATAAGGGAGACCCAGTACTTC.